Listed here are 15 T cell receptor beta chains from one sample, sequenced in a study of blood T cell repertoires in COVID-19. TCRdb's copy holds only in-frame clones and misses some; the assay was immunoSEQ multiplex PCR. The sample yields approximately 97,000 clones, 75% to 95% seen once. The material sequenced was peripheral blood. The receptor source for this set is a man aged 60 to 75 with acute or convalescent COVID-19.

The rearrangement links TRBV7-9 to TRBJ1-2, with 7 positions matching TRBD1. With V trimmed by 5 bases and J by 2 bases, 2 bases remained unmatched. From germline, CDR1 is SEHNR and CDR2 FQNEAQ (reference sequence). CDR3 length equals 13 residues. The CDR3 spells CASSAGQNYGYTF. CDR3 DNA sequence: TGTGCCAGCAGCGCGGGACAGAACTATGGCTACACCTTC.

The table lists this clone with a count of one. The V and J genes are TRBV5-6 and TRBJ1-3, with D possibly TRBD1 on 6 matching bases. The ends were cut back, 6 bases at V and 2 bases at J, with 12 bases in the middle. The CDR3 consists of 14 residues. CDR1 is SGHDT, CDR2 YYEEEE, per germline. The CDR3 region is CASTGNRAGNTIYF. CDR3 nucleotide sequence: TGTGCCAGCACAGGGAACAGGGCTGGAAACACCATATATTTT.

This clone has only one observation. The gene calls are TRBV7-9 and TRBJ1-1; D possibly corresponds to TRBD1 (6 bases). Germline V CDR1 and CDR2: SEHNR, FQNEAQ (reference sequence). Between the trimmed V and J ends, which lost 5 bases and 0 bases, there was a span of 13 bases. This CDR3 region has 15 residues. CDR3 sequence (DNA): TGTGCCAGCAGCCCGGGGGGGCCTGTGAACACTGAAGCTTTCTTT. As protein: CASSPGGPVNTEAFF.

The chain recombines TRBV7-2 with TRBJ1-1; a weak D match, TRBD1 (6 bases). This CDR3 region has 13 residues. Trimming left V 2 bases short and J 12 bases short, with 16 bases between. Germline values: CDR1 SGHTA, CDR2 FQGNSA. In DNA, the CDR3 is TGTGCCAGCAGCTTAAACCAGGGGCCGGAAACTTTCTTT. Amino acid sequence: CASSLNQGPETFF.

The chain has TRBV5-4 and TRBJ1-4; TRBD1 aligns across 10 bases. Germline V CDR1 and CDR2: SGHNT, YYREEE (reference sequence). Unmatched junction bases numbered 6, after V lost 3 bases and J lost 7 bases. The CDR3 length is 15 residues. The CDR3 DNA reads TGTGCCAGCAGCTCCCGGGGACAGGGGACTGAAAAACTGTTTTTT. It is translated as CASSSRGQGTEKLFF.

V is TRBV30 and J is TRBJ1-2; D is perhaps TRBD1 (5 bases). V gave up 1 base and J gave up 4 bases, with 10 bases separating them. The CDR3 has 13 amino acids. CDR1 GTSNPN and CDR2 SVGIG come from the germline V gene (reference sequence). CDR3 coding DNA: TGTGCCTGGAGTGCCCAGGGAATCTATGGCTACACCTTC. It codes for CAWSAQGIYGYTF.

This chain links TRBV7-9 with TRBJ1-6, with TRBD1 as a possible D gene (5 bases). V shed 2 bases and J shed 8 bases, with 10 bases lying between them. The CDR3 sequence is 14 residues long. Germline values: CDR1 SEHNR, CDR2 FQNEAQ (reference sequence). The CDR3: CASSLQGSHSPLHF. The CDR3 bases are TGTGCCAGCAGCTTACAGGGATCTCATTCACCCCTCCACTTT. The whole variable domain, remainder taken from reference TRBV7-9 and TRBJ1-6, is DTGVSQNPRHKITKRGQNVTFRCDPISEHNRLYWYRQTLGQGPEFLTYFQNEAQLEKSRLLSDRFSAERPKGSFSTLEIQRTEQGDSAMYLCASSLQGSHSPLHFGNGTRLTVT.

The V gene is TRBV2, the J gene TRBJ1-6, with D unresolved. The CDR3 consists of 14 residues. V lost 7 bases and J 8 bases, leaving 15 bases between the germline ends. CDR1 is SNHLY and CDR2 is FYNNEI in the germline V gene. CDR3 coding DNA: TGTGCCAGCACCTCCGTAGCGCGGGATTCACCCCTCCACTTT. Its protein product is CASTSVARDSPLHF.

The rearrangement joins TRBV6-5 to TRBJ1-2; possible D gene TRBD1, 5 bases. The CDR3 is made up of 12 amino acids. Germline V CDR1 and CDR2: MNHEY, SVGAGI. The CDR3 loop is CVAGGGSYGYTF. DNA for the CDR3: TGTGTCGCGGGGGGGGGTAGCTATGGCTACACCTTC.

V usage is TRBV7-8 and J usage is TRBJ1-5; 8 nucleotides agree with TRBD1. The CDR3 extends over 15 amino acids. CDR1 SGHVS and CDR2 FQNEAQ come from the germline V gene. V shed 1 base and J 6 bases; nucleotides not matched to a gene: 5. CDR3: CASSLGQGAGQPQHF. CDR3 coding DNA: TGTGCCAGCAGCTTAGGGCAGGGGGCCGGTCAGCCCCAGCATTTT.

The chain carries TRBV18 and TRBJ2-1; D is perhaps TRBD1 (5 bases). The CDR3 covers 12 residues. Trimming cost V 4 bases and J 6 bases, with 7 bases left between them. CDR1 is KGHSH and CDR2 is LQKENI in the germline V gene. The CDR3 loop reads CASSQTANEQFF. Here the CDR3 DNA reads TGTGCCAGCTCACAGACAGCCAATGAGCAGTTCTTC.

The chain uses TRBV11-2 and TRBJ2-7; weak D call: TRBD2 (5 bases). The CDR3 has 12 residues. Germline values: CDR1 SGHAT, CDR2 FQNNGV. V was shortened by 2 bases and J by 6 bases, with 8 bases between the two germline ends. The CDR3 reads CASSLTGSEQYV. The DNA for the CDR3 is TGTGCCAGCAGCTTAACGGGATCCGAGCAGTACGTC.

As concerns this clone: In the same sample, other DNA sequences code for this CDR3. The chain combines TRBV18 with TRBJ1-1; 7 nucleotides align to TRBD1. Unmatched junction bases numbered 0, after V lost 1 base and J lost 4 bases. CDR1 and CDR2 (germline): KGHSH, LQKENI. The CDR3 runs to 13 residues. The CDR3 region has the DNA TGTGCCAGCTCACCACGACAGGGCACTGAAGCTTTCTTT. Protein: CASSPRQGTEAFF. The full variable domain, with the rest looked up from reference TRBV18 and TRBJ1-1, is NAGVMQNPRHLVRRRGQEARLRCSPMKGHSHVYWYRQLPEEGLKFMVYLQKENIIDESGMPKERFSAEFPKEGPSILRIQQVVRGDSAAYFCASSPRQGTEAFFGQGTRLTVV.

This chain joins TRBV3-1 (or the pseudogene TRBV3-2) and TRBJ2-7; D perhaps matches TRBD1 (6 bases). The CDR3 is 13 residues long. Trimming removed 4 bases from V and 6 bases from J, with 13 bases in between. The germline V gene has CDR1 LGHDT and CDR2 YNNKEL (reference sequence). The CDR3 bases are TGTGCCAGCAGCCCAAACAGGGAGATCGAGCAGTACTTC. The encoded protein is CASSPNREIEQYF.

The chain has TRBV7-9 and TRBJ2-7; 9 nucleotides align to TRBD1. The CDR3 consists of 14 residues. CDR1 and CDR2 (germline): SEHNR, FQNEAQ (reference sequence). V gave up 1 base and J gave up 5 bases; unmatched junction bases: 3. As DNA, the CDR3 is TGTGCCAGCAGCTTAGGGACAGGGGTCCACGAGCAGTACTTC. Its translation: CASSLGTGVHEQYF. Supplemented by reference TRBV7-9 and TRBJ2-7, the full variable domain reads DTGVSQNPRHKITKRGQNVTFRCDPISEHNRLYWYRQTLGQGPEFLTYFQNEAQLEKSRLLSDRFSAERPKGSFSTLEIQRTEQGDSAMYLCASSLGTGVHEQYFGPGTRLTVT.